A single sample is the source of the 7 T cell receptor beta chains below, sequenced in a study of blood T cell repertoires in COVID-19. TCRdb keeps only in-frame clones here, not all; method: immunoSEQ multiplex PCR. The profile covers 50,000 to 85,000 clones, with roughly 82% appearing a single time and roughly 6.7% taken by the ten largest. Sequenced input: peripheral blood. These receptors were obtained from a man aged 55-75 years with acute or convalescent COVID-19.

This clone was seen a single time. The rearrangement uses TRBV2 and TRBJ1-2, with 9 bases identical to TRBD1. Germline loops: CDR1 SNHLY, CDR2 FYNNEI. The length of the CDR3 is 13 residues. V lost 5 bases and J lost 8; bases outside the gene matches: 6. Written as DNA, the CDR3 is TGTGCCAGCAGTCTACAGGGGGCAGGGGGCTACACCTTC. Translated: CASSLQGAGGYTF.

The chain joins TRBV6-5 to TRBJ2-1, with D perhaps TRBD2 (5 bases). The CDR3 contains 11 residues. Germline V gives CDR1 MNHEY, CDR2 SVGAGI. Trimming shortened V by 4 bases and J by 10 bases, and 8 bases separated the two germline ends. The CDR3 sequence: CASSLPGEQFF. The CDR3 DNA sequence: TGTGCCAGCAGTTTACCGGGGGAGCAGTTCTTC.

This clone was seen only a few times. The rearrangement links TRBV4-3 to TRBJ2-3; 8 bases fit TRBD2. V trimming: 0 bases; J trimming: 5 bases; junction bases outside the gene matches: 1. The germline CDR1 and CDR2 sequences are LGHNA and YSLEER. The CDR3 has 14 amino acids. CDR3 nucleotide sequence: TGCGCCAGCAGCCAAGAACGGGGGGGAGATACGCAGTATTTT. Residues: CASSQERGGDTQYF.

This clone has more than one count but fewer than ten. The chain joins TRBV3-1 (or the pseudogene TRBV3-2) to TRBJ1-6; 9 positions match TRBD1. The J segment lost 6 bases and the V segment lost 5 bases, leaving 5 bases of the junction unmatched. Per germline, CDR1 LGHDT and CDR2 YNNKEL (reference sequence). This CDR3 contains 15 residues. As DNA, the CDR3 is TGTGCCAGCAGCGGGACAGGGAAAGCTAATTCACCCCTCCACTTT. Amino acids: CASSGTGKANSPLHF.

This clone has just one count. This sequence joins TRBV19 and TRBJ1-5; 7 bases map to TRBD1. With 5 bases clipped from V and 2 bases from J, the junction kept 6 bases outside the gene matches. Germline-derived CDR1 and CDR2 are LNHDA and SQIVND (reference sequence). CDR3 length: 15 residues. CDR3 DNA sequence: TGTGCCAGTAGTGCGACAGGGACGGGCAATCAGCCCCAGCATTTT. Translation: CASSATGTGNQPQHF.

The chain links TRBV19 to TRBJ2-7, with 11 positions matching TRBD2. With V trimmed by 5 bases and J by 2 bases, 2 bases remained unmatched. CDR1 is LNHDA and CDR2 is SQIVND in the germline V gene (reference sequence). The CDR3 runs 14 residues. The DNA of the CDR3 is TGTGCCAGTAGTGCTAGCGGGGGGACCTACGAGCAGTACTTC. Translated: CASSASGGTYEQYF. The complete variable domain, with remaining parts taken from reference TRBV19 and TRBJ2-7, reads DGGITQSPKYLFRKEGQNVTLSCEQNLNHDAMYWYRQDPGQGLRLIYYSQIVNDFQKGDIAEGYSVSREKKESFPLTVTSAQKNPTAFYLCASSASGGTYEQYFGPGTRLTVT.

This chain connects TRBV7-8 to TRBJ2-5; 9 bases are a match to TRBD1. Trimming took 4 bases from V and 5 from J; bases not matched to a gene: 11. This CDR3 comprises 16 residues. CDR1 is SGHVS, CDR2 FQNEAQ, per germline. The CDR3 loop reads CASSSGDRASGETQYF. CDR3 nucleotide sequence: TGTGCCAGCAGCTCCGGGGACAGGGCGTCGGGGGAGACCCAGTACTTC.